The present T cell receptor (beta chain) was sequenced within a study of cytomegalovirus exposure and HLA in healthy donors. Study results and caveats: Data from an earlier analysis indicated that most TCR beta V segments were productive either about 87% or about 30% of the time. A highly shared variant cluster was judged a likely technical artifact. TCR beta V- and J-gene trimming, according to a later analysis, was linked to a missense DCLRE1C variant. For most subjects, TCR beta sequences were reported to predict HLA-A and HLA-B alleles with accuracy.

The PCR contained 60 Vbeta and 13 Jbeta primers. Clones were sequenced by immunoSEQ multiplex PCR, and TCRdb holds only the in-frame ones, with some missing. The data contain under 200,000 clones, 60% to 80% of them singletons. As concerns this clone: Its cognate antigen is unknown.

Germline V gives CDR1 GTSNPN, CDR2 SVGIG (reference sequence). The CDR3 has 14 residues. Deletions cut 4 bases from V and 6 bases from J, with 17 bases between. The sequencing input was PBMCs. The V gene is TRBV30, the J gene TRBJ2-3; a possible D gene is TRBD1 (6 bases). The sequence was collected from a male donor in good health and CMV-seronegative. The CDR3 sequence: CAWTRAQGGDTQYF. The CDR3 DNA sequence: TGTGCCTGGACCCGGGCACAGGGTGGGGATACGCAGTATTTT.